Listed here are 27 T cell receptor beta chains from one sample, sequenced in a study of blood T cell repertoires in COVID-19. Measured with immunoSEQ multiplex PCR; TCRdb has only the in-frame clones, and not every one. The sample includes 300,000 to 400,000 clones, roughly 90% of them seen just once. The sequencing sample was made of peripheral blood. These receptors originate from a woman aged 60-70 years with COVID-19, enrolled during active disease.

V gene TRBV4-1 combines with J gene TRBJ1-1; 8 bases map to TRBD1. Per the germline V gene, CDR1 is MGHRA and CDR2 is YSYEKL. The CDR3 runs 13 residues. V trimming: 6 bases; J trimming: 4 bases; junction bases outside the gene matches: 4. This CDR3 is CASRLTGGTEAFF. The CDR3 DNA sequence: TGCGCCAGCAGACTTACAGGGGGCACTGAAGCTTTCTTT.

The sample holds a few counts of this clone. This CDR3 reads CASSPGTENSPLHF. Here the CDR3 DNA reads TGTGCCAGCAGTCCAGGGACAGAGAATTCACCCCTCCACTTT. The V gene is TRBV27, the J gene TRBJ1-6, with TRBD1 identical over 7 bases. The CDR3 sequence is 14 residues long. V gave up 5 bases and J gave up 7 bases; unmatched junction bases: 5. Germline loops: CDR1 MNHEY, CDR2 SMNVEV (reference sequence).

CDR3 sequence (DNA): TGTGCCAGCAGCCGGGACTACCTCCAAGAGACCCAGTACTTC. Residues: CASSRDYLQETQYF. V usage is TRBV5-4 and J usage is TRBJ2-5; 7 bases align to TRBD2. Germline CDR1 is SGHNT and CDR2 is YYREEE (reference sequence). This CDR3 has 14 residues. Unmatched junction bases numbered 4, after V lost 4 bases and J lost 1 base.

The chain combines TRBV5-4 with TRBJ2-7, with TRBD2 as a possible D gene (7 bases). CDR1 is SGHNT, CDR2 YYREEE, per germline (reference sequence). Trimming cost V 3 bases and J 6 bases, with 16 bases left between them. The CDR3 covers 14 residues. The CDR3: CASSYEGGGREQYF. The CDR3 DNA reads as TGTGCCAGCAGCTACGAGGGGGGAGGGCGCGAGCAGTACTTC.

The genes are TRBV4-3 and TRBJ1-1; D not certain. CDR1 is LGHNA, CDR2 YSLEER, per germline. V lost 5 bases to trimming and J lost 2 bases, with 9 bases between them. The CDR3 length is 13 residues. CDR3 amino acids: CASSSGYNTEAFF. DNA of the CDR3: TGCGCCAGCAGCTCGGGATACAACACTGAAGCTTTCTTT.

V and J are TRBV6-5 and TRBJ1-5; possible D gene TRBD1, 5 bases. This CDR3 is built from 16 residues. The germline V gene encodes CDR1 MNHEY and CDR2 SVGAGI. V was trimmed by 4 bases and J by 4 bases, leaving 17 bases between them. The CDR3 region is CASSSRDSRENQPQHF. CDR3 DNA: TGTGCCAGCAGTTCTCGGGACTCCCGAGAGAATCAGCCCCAGCATTTT.

The chain uses TRBV3-1 (or the pseudogene TRBV3-2) and TRBJ2-1; 7 nucleotides agree with TRBD1. Germline V gives CDR1 LGHDT, CDR2 YNNKEL (reference sequence). The ends lost 5 bases at V and 3 bases at J; junction bases unmatched: 4. There are 14 residues in the CDR3. CDR3 sequence (DNA): TGTGCCAGCAGCTACCGGGACAGCTACAATGAGCAGTTCTTC. Protein product: CASSYRDSYNEQFF.

The chain is built from TRBV11-3 and TRBJ2-7, with a possible D match to TRBD1 (5 bases). The length of the CDR3 is 14 residues. With 4 bases removed from V and 4 bases from J, the gap between germline ends came to 14 bases. Germline-derived CDR1 and CDR2 are SGHNT and YENEEA. The CDR3 loop is CASSSINRQYEQYF. The CDR3 DNA sequence: TGTGCCAGCAGCTCTATTAACAGACAGTACGAGCAGTACTTC.

Here the CDR3 DNA reads TGTGCCAGCAGTCCGGGACTCTCAGCGGATACGCAGTATTTT. Translated, it gives CASSPGLSADTQYF. The chain has TRBV5-4 and TRBJ2-3, with D possibly TRBD2 on 6 matching bases. Trimming left V 5 bases short and J 6 bases short, with 16 bases between. Germline lookup yields CDR1 SGHNT and CDR2 YYREEE (reference sequence). This CDR3 is 14 amino acids long.

The genes are TRBV10-3 and TRBJ2-1, with 9 bases lining up with TRBD1. Germline values: CDR1 ENHRY, CDR2 SYGVKD. This CDR3 region has 16 residues. Trimming at V came to 6 bases and at J to 5 bases, leaving 11 bases not matched to a gene. CDR3 nucleotides: TGTGCCATCAGGACCCACTCGGGACAGGGAAACAATGAGCAGTTCTTC. This gives the protein CAIRTHSGQGNNEQFF.

The chain carries TRBV4-1 and TRBJ1-2, with a tentative D call TRBD1 (6 bases). Trimming stripped 4 bases from V and 7 bases from J, with 16 bases between. This CDR3 has 14 amino acids. Germline CDR1 is MGHRA and CDR2 is YSYEKL. CDR3 region: CASSLQTGLRGYTF. DNA for the CDR3: TGCGCCAGCAGCCTGCAAACAGGGCTGCGTGGCTACACCTTC.

This clone was found a few times. The gene calls are TRBV27 and TRBJ1-2, with 10 bases fitting TRBD1. Trimming cost V 7 bases and J 4 bases; bases outside gene matches: 6. From germline, CDR1 is MNHEY and CDR2 SMNVEV (reference sequence). The CDR3 is 14 residues long. The CDR3 reads CASKTRQGAYGYTF. DNA for the CDR3: TGTGCCAGCAAAACCCGACAGGGGGCCTATGGCTACACCTTC.

V is TRBV15 and J is TRBJ2-1, with 8 bases aligning to TRBD2. V dropped 6 bases and J dropped 5; count of bases not matched to a gene: 15. CDR3 length: 17 amino acids. The germline gives CDR1 LNHNV, CDR2 YYDKDF (reference sequence). The CDR3 loop is CATRAIVGTRYNNEQFF. Here the CDR3 DNA reads TGTGCCACCAGGGCGATAGTCGGGACTAGATACAACAATGAGCAGTTCTTC.

The chain carries TRBV11-3 and TRBJ2-7; D is possibly TRBD2 (5 bases). V was clipped by 1 base and J by 12 bases, with 16 bases between them. The CDR3 has 13 residues. Germline lookup yields CDR1 SGHNT and CDR2 YENEEA. The CDR3 sequence: CASSLASSPTMYF. The CDR3 DNA reads TGTGCCAGCAGCTTAGCCTCTAGCCCTACGATGTACTTC. Using reference TRBV11-3 and TRBJ2-7 for the parts outside the CDR3, the full variable domain is EAGVVQSPRYKIIEKKQPVAFWCNPISGHNTLYWYLQNLGQGPELLIRYENEEAVDDSQLPKDRFSAERLKGVDSTLKIQPAELGDSAVYLCASSLASSPTMYFGPGTRLTVT.

Regarding this clone: The junction differs from germline at one of its ends, possibly a read error. The gene calls are TRBV4-3 and TRBJ1-3; D remains ambiguous. CDR3 length: 13 residues. The germline V gene has CDR1 LGHNA and CDR2 YSLEER. As DNA, the CDR3 is TGCGCCAGCAGCCAAGGGACTGGGAACACCATATATTTT. This codes for CASSQGTGNTIYF.

V and J are TRBV5-1 and TRBJ1-3, with TRBD1 matching over 8 bases. The V gene's germline CDR1 is SGHRS and CDR2 YFSETQ. The junction had 6 bases not matched to a gene; V was cut back by 4 bases and J by 6 bases. There are 14 residues in the CDR3. The CDR3 nucleotides are TGCGCCAGCAGCGTCGGACAGGGTTCAAACACCATATATTTT. Protein product: CASSVGQGSNTIYF.

The chain employs TRBV9 and TRBJ1-1; the match to TRBD1 covers 8 bases. The CDR3 has 17 amino acids. V trimming: 4 bases; J trimming: 7 bases; junction bases outside the gene matches: 18. The germline V gene encodes CDR1 SGDLS and CDR2 YYNGEE. The CDR3 spells CASSPAGQGLGAYEAFF. CDR3 nucleotides: TGTGCCAGCAGCCCGGCTGGACAGGGCTTGGGGGCATATGAAGCTTTCTTT.

The chain is built from TRBV29-1 and TRBJ2-1; TRBD1 agrees at 7 bases. Germline V gene lookup returns CDR1 SQVTM and CDR2 ANQGSEA. J lost 10 bases, V lost 6 bases, and 9 bases had no gene match. The CDR3 runs 12 residues. Here the CDR3 DNA reads TGCAGCGTCCGACAGGGCCCCCGGGAGCAGTTCTTC. It yields the protein CSVRQGPREQFF.

A few counts support this clone. The rearrangement links TRBV5-6 to TRBJ1-1; no clear D gene. The germline V and J ends were trimmed by 0 bases and 1 base, with 10 bases remaining between them. The CDR3 is made up of 15 amino acids. From germline, CDR1 is SGHDT and CDR2 YYEEEE. Here the CDR3 reads CASSLAMAGNTEAFF. DNA for the CDR3: TGTGCCAGCAGCTTGGCTATGGCAGGGAACACTGAAGCTTTCTTT.

V is TRBV20-1 and J is TRBJ1-2, with a tentative D call TRBD1 (5 bases). Deletions cut 3 bases from V and 4 bases from J, with 15 bases between. This CDR3 is built from 14 residues. The germline V gene has CDR1 DFQATT and CDR2 SNEGSKA (reference sequence). The CDR3 here is CSASGVTGGYGYTF. DNA for the CDR3: TGCAGTGCTAGTGGGGTAACCGGGGGCTATGGCTACACCTTC.

V gene TRBV9 combines with J gene TRBJ1-1; tentative D call: TRBD1 (6 bases). Germline CDR1 and CDR2: SGDLS and YYNGEE. CDR3 length: 14 amino acids. V shed 0 bases and J shed 3 bases, with 9 bases lying between them. CDR3 amino acids: CASSVGTADTEAFF. CDR3 coding DNA: TGTGCCAGCAGCGTAGGGACAGCGGACACTGAAGCTTTCTTT.

The chain combines TRBV7-3 with TRBJ1-1; no clear D. From germline, CDR1 is SGHTA and CDR2 FQGTGA. Trimming took 4 bases from V and 11 from J, leaving 14 bases between them. CDR3 length equals 12 residues. The CDR3 reads CASSSNTGFAFF. DNA of the CDR3: TGTGCCAGCAGCTCCAATACGGGGTTCGCTTTCTTT.

The chain employs TRBV5-1 and TRBJ2-1; a possible D gene is TRBD2 (5 bases). Trimming stripped 3 bases from V and 3 bases from J, with 19 bases between. Germline V gives CDR1 SGHRS, CDR2 YFSETQ. This CDR3 has 17 amino acids. CDR3 in amino acids: CASSSSPVLAGYNEQFF. The CDR3, as DNA: TGCGCCAGCAGCTCTTCGCCTGTACTGGCGGGCTACAATGAGCAGTTCTTC.

This chain uses TRBV6-5 with TRBJ2-7; 8 bases are a match to TRBD1. With 3 bases clipped from V and 0 bases from J, the junction kept 4 bases outside the gene matches. CDR1 and CDR2 (germline): MNHEY, SVGAGI. The length of the CDR3 is 15 residues. The CDR3 nucleotides read TGTGCCAGCAGTTATAAGGACAGGGCCTCCTACGAGCAGTACTTC. Translated, it gives CASSYKDRASYEQYF.

This clone was counted a single time. The chain is built from TRBV3-1 (or the pseudogene TRBV3-2) and TRBJ1-2; 7 bases map to TRBD1. The CDR3 has 14 amino acids. In germline, CDR1 is LGHDT, CDR2 YNNKEL (reference sequence). The V gene end was trimmed by 1 base and the J gene end by 6 bases; junction bases not matched to a gene: 5. The CDR3 region has the DNA TGTGCCAGCAGCCAAGGACAGGGAGAGAATGGCTACACCTTC. The encoded protein is CASSQGQGENGYTF.

The chain employs TRBV6-2 or TRBV6-3 and TRBJ2-1, with 11 bases that match TRBD2. Germline-derived CDR1 and CDR2 are MNHEY and SVGEGT. CDR3 size: 16 residues. The junction had 4 bases not matched to a gene; V was cut back by 4 bases and J by 2 bases. The CDR3 sequence: CASSWLAGGTYNEQFF. The CDR3 nucleotides read TGTGCCAGCAGTTGGTTAGCGGGGGGGACCTACAATGAGCAGTTCTTC.

The rearrangement links TRBV3-1 (or the pseudogene TRBV3-2) to TRBJ2-7; D remains unclear. V was shortened by 0 bases and J by 3 bases, with 6 bases between the two germline ends. This CDR3 comprises 13 residues. Looked up from germline, CDR1 is LGHDT and CDR2 is YNNKEL (reference sequence). CDR3 DNA: TGTGCCAGCAGCCAAGAGTCTGTCTACGAGCAGTACTTC. Translating gives CASSQESVYEQYF.